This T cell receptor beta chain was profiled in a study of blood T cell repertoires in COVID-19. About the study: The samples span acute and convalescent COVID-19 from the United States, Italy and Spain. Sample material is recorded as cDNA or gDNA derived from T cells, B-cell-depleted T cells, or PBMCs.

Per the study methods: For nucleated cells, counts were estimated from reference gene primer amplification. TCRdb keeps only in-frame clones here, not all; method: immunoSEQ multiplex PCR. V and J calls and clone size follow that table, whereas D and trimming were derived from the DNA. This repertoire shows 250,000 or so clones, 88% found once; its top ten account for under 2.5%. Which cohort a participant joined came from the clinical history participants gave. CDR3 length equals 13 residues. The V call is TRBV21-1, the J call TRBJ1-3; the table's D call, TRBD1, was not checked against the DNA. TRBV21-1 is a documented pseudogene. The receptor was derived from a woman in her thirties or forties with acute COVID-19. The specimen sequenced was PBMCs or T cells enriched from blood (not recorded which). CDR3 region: CASGPTSGNTIYF. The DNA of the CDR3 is TGTGCCAGCGGCCCAACGTCTGGAAACACCATATATTTT.